This T cell receptor (beta chain) was captured by sequencing in a study of blood T cell repertoires in COVID-19. Overall study: Whether acute or convalescent, the COVID-19 samples came from the United States, Italy and Spain. In each case, the material was cDNA or gDNA derived from T cells, B-cell-depleted T cells, or PBMCs.

The V segment lost 3 bases and the J segment 3 bases; nucleotides outside the gene matches: 5. Germline-derived CDR1 and CDR2 are LNHDA and SQIVND (reference sequence). This CDR3 region has 14 residues. Original data processing: Reference gene primer amplification yielded estimated nucleated cell counts. Using immunoSEQ multiplex PCR, the repertoire was profiled, and TCRdb retains in-frame clones only, with some absent. V, J and clone size derive from that table, while D and trimming were established from the DNA sequence. The sample has approximately 71,000 clones; approximately 88% are singletons. The rearrangement joins TRBV19 to TRBJ2-7; 7 bases map to TRBD1. Material: peripheral blood. This clonotype was sampled from a human donor in a cohort sampled during active COVID-19. As DNA, the CDR3 is TGTGCCAGTAGTATTTCGGGACAGAACTACGAGCAGTACTTC. Translated: CASSISGQNYEQYF.